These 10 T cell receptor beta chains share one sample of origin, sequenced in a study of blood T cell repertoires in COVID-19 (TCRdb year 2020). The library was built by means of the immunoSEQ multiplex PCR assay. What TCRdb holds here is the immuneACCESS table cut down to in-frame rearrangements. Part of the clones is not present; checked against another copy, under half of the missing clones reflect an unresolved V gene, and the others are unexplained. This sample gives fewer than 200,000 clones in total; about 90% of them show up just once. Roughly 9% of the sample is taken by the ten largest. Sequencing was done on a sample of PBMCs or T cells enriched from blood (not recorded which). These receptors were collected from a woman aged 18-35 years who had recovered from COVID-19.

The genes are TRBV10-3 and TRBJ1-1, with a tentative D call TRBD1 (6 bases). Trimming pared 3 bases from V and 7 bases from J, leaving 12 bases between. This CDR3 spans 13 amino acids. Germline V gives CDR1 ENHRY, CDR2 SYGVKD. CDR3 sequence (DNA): TGTGCCATCAGTGATCTGGGGGCCAATGAAGCTTTCTTT. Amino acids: CAISDLGANEAFF.

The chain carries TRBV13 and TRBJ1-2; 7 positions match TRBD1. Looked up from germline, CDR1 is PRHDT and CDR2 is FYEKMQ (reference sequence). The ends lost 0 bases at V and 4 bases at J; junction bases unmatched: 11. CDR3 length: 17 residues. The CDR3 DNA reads TGTGCCAGCAGCTTAGGCTCTCTCAGGGGGAGCCTCTATGGCTACACCTTC. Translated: CASSLGSLRGSLYGYTF.

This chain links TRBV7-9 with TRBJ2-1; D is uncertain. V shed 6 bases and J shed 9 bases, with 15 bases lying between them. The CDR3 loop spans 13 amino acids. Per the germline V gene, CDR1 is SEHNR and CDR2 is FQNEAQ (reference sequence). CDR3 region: CASRSYNGVEQFF. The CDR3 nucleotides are TGTGCCAGCAGATCCTACAACGGAGTTGAGCAGTTCTTC.

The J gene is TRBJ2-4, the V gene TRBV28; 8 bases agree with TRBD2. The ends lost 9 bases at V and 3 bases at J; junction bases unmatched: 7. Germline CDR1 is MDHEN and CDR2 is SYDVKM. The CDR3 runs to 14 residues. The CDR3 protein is CASTGGPDKNIQYF. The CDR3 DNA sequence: TGTGCCAGTACGGGGGGGCCGGACAAAAACATTCAGTACTTC.

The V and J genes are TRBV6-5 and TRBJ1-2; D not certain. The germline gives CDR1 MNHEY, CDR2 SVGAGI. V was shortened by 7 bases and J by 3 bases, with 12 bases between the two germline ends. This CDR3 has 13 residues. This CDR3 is CASTINSYYGYTF. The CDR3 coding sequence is TGTGCCAGCACAATCAACAGCTACTATGGCTACACCTTC.

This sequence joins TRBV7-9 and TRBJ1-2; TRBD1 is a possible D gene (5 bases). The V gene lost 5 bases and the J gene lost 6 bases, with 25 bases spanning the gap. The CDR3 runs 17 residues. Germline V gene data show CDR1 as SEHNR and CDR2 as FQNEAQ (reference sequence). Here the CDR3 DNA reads TGTGCCAGCAGCCTGGGAGGGGCGCCCCCGGGATTTGATGGCTACACCTTC. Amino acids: CASSLGGAPPGFDGYTF.

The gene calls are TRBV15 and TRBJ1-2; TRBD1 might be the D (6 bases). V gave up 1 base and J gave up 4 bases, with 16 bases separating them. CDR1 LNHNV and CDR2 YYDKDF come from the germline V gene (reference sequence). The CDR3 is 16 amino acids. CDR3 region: CATSRVGQGGGYGYTF. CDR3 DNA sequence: TGTGCCACCAGCAGAGTAGGGCAGGGAGGGGGCTATGGCTACACCTTC. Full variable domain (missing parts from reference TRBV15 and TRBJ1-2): DAMVIQNPRYQVTQFGKPVTLSCSQTLNHNVMYWYQQKSSQAPKLLFHYYDKDFNNEADTPDNFQSRRPNTSFCFLDIRSPGLGDTAMYLCATSRVGQGGGYGYTFGSGTRLTVV.

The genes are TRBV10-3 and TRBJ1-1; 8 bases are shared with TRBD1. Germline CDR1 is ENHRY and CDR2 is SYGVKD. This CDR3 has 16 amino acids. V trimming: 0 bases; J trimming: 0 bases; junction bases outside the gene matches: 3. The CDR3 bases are TGTGCCATCAGTGAGTCGCCGACAGGGGTGAACACTGAAGCTTTCTTT. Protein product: CAISESPTGVNTEAFF.

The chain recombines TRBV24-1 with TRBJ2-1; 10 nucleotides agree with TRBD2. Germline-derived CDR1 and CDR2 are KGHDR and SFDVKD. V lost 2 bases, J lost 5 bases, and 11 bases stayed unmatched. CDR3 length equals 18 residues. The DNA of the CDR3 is TGTGCCACCAGTGATTCCTCCCTAGCGGGAGAAATCCACAATGAGCAGTTCTTC. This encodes CATSDSSLAGEIHNEQFF.

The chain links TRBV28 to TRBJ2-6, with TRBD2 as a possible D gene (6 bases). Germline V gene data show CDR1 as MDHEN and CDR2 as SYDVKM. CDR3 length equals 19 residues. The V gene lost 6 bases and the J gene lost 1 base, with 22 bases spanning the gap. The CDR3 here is CASRGEVDLTQSGANVLTF. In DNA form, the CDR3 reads TGTGCCAGCAGGGGGGAGGTGGACCTAACCCAATCTGGGGCCAACGTCCTGACTTTC.